This TCR beta chain was identified during a study of cytomegalovirus exposure and HLA in healthy donors. With respect to this clone: Its antigen is unidentified.

The primer mix had 60 Vbeta and 13 Jbeta primers. Method: immunoSEQ multiplex PCR; TCRdb's copy keeps in-frame clones and lacks some. This repertoire shows approximately 130,000 clones, over 70% found once; its top ten account for roughly 10%. This CDR3 is 15 amino acids long. Broader study findings: Only CMV serostatus was available as immune exposure information. Another analysis was done later, and it associated 15,000 to 20,000 TCR beta sequences with HLA alleles at 0.05 false discovery rate. One cluster of highly shared sequence variants probably arose as a sequencing artifact. A later analysis reportedly found that, within productive TCRs, an Asian-associated ancestry cluster had fewer N-insertions than the mean observed across the roughly 610 donors.

The genes are TRBV21-1 and TRBJ1-1; TRBD1, the table's D call, was not compared with the DNA. TRBV21-1 is classified as a pseudogene. Material for sequencing was PBMCs. This TCR was recovered from a woman between 50 and 59 years old in good health and CMV-seropositive. The CDR3 DNA sequence: TGTGCCAGCAGACCCCCGACAGGGACCCACACTGAAGCTTTCTTT. Its translation is CASRPPTGTHTEAFF.